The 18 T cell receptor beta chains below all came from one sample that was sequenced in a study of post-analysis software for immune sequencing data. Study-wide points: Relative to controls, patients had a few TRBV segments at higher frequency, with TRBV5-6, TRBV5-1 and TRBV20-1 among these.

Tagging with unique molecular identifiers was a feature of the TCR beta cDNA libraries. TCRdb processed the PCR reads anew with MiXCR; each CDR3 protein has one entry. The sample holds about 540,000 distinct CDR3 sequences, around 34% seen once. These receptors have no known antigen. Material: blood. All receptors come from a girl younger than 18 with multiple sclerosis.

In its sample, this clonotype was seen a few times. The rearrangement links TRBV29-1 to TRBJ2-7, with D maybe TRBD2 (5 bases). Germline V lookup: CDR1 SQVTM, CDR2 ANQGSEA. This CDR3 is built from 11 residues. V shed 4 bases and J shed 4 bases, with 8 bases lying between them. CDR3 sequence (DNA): TGCAGCGTTGTTTCGGGATACGAGCAGTACTTC. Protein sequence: CSVVSGYEQYF.

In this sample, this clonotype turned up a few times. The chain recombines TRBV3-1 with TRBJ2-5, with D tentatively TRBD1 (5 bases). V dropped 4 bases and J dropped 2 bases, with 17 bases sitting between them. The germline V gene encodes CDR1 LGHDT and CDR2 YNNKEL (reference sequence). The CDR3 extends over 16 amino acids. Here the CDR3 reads CASSPFGAGPQETQYF. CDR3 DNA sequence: TGTGCCAGCAGCCCGTTTGGGGCAGGGCCACAAGAGACCCAGTACTTC.

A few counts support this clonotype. CDR3 sequence: CASSTGSRGPEDVGTEAFF. The CDR3 nucleotides read TGTGCCAGCAGCACGGGCTCCCGGGGGCCAGAGGACGTAGGGACTGAAGCTTTCTTT. This chain links TRBV5-6 with TRBJ1-1; maybe TRBD1 (6 bases). Trimming stripped 4 bases from V and 5 bases from J, with 30 bases between. Germline loops: CDR1 SGHDT, CDR2 YYEEEE. CDR3 size: 19 residues.

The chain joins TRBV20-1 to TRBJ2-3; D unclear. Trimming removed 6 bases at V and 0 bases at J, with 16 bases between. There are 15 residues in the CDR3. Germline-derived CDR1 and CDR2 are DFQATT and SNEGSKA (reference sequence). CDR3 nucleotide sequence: TGCAGTGCCCCGCAACCAAGCGTTAGCACAGATACGCAGTATTTT. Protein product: CSAPQPSVSTDTQYF.

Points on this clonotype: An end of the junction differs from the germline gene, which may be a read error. The CDR3 protein is CASSDRPYGYTF. In nucleotides, the CDR3 is TGTGCTAGCAGTGATCGGCCCTATGGCTACACCTTC. The V gene is TRBV25-1, the J gene TRBJ1-2; no firm D call. The germline V gene encodes CDR1 MGHDK and CDR2 SYGVNS. The CDR3 extends over 12 amino acids.

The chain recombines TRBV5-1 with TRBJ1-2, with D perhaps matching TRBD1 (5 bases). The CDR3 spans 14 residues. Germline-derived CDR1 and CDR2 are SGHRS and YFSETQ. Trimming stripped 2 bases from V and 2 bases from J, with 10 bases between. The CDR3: CASSFGAENYGYTF. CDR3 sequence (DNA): TGCGCCAGCAGCTTTGGGGCGGAGAACTATGGCTACACCTTC. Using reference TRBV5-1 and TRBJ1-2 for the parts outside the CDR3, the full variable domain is KAGVTQTPRYLIKTRGQQVTLSCSPISGHRSVSWYQQTPGQGLQFLFEYFSETQRNKGNFPGRFSGRQFSNSRSEMNVSTLELGDSALYLCASSFGAENYGYTFGSGTRLTVV.

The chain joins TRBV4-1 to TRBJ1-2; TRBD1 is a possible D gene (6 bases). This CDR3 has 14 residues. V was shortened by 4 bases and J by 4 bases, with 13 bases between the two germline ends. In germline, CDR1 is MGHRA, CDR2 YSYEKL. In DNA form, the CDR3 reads TGCGCCAGCAGCCCAATCGGGACAATCTATGGCTACACCTTC. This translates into CASSPIGTIYGYTF.

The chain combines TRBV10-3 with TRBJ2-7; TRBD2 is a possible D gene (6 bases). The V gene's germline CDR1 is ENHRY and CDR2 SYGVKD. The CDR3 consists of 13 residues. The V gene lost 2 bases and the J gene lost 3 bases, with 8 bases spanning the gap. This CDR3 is CAISERRDYEQYF. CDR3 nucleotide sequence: TGTGCCATCAGTGAGCGGAGGGACTACGAGCAGTACTTC.

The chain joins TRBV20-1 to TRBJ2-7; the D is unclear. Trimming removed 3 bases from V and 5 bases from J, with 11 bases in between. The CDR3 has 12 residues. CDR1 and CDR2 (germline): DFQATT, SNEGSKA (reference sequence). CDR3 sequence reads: CSARDGRHEQYF. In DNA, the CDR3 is TGCAGTGCTAGGGACGGGCGACACGAGCAGTACTTC.

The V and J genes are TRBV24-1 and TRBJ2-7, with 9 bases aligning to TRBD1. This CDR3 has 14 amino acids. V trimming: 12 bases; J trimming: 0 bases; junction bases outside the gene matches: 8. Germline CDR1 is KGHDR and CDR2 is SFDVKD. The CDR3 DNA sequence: TGTGCCGCCCTTCGGGACAGGGTCTCCTACGAGCAGTACTTC. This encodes CAALRDRVSYEQYF.

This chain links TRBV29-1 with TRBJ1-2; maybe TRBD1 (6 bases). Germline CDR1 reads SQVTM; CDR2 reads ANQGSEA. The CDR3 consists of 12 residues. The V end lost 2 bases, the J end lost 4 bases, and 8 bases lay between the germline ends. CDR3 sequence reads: CSVETGSYGYTF. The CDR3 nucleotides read TGCAGCGTTGAAACAGGGAGCTATGGCTACACCTTC.

The CDR3 DNA follows: TGTGCCACCAGCAGAGCCCGACAGGCATCCTTCAGCTACACCTTC. Translation gives CATSRARQASFSYTF. The chain has TRBV15 and TRBJ1-2, with D maybe TRBD1 (6 bases). There are 15 residues in the CDR3. Between the trimmed V and J ends, which lost 1 base and 9 bases, there was a span of 18 bases. Germline CDR1 is LNHNV and CDR2 is YYDKDF (reference sequence).

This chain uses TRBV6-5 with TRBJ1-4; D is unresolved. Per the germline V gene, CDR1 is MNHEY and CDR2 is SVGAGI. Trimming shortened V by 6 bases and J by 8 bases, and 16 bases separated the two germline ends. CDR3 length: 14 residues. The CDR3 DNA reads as TGTGCCAGCAGGCGAGGGAGGGTTAGAGAAAAACTGTTTTTT. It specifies CASRRGRVREKLFF.

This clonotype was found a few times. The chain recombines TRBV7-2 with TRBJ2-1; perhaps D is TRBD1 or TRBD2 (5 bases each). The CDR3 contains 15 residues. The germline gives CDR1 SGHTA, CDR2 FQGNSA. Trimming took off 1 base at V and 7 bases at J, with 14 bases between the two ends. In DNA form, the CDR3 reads TGTGCCAGCAGCTTAGAAGGGACCGTACAAAATGAGCAGTTCTTC. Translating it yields CASSLEGTVQNEQFF.

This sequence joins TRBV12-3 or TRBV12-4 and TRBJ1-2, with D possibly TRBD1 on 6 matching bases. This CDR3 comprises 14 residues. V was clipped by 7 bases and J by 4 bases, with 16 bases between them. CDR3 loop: CASNGEQGRYGYTF. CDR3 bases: TGTGCCAGCAATGGTGAACAGGGCCGCTATGGCTACACCTTC.

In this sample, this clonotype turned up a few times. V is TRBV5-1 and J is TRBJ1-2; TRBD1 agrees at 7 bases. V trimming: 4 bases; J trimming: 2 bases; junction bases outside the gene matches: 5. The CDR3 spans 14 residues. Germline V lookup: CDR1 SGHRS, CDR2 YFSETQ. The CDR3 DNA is TGCGCCAGCAGCAACAACAGGGGCAACTATGGCTACACCTTC. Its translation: CASSNNRGNYGYTF.

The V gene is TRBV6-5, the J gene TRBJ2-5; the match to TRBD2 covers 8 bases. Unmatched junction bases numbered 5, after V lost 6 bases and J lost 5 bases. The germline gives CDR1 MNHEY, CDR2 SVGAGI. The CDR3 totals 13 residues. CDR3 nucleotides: TGTGCCAGCAGCCGGGGGGGACGGGAGACCCAGTACTTC. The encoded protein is CASSRGGRETQYF.

CDR3 bases: TGTGCCAGCAGCTTGGGGACAGGGGCCGAAAAACTGTTTTTT. Translating it yields CASSLGTGAEKLFF. This chain joins TRBV5-4 and TRBJ1-4; 9 bases fit TRBD1. CDR1 and CDR2 from the germline V gene are SGHNT and YYREEE (reference sequence). Trimming removed 0 bases from V and 8 bases from J; junction bases left unmatched: 2. This CDR3 has 14 residues.